This paragraph covers one T cell receptor (beta chain) sequence. In assigning cohorts, the study relied on participant-reported clinical history. This entry comes from a study of blood T cell repertoires in COVID-19. Per the authors' pipeline: The assay estimated nucleated cells by amplifying reference gene primers. The table came from immunoSEQ multiplex PCR; TCRdb's copy has only in-frame clones and leaves some out. From that table come the V and J calls and clone size; the DNA was used to work out D and trimming. Here the sample spans 300,000 to 400,000 clones, 90% being singletons. The sample was PBMCs or T cells enriched from blood (not recorded which). The sequence came from a man between 60 and 70 years old who had recovered from COVID-19.

DNA of the CDR3: TGTGCCTGGAGCTCCGGAGGGGCGGGAGCAGGAGATACGCAGTATTTT. This translates into CAWSSGGAGAGDTQYF. The V and J genes are TRBV30 and TRBJ2-3; 7 bases align to TRBD2. The ends lost 3 bases at V and 5 bases at J; junction bases unmatched: 14. Germline V gene data show CDR1 as GTSNPN and CDR2 as SVGIG (reference sequence). CDR3 length: 16 residues.